This is a list of T cell receptor beta chains from one sample in a study of blood T cell repertoires in COVID-19. Sequencing used immunoSEQ multiplex PCR; TCRdb keeps in-frame clones, though not all of them. The table includes about 360,000 clones, around 82% detected once. Input material: peripheral blood. The source of these receptors is a young man with active or convalescent COVID-19. Both conserved end residues are part of each CDR3. D genes are given only for firm matches. The listing skips clone size in some rows; elsewhere it reads once, few, many or a size class.

clone size,CDR3 length,V gene,D gene,J gene,CDR3 protein,CDR3 DNA
NA,15,TRBV12-5,TRBD1,TRBJ2-1,CASGLGQGAFYEQFF,TGTGCTAGTGGTTTGGGACAGGGGGCTTTCTATGAGCAGTTCTTC
NA,13,TRBV11-1,NA,TRBJ2-1,CASSPRQGGEQFF,TGTGCCAGCAGCCCCAGGCAGGGAGGTGAGCAGTTCTTC
NA,12,TRBV5-6,NA,TRBJ2-2,CASSWGVGELFF,TGTGCCAGCAGCTGGGGGGTCGGGGAGCTGTTTTTT
NA,11,TRBV3-1/TRBV3-2,NA,TRBJ2-2,CASGQTGELFF,TGTGCCAGCGGACAAACCGGGGAGCTGTTTTTT
NA,15,TRBV7-2,NA,TRBJ2-1,CASSLGSGRYNEQFF,TGTGCCAGCAGCTTAGGAAGCGGCCGCTACAATGAGCAGTTCTTC
NA,13,TRBV12-3/TRBV12-4,NA,TRBJ1-6,CASSPEGGIGVHF,TGTGCCAGCAGCCCCGAGGGGGGGATCGGAGTCCACTTT
NA,15,TRBV2,TRBD2,TRBJ2-2,CASVPLSGSAGELFF,TGTGCCAGCGTACCGCTTAGCGGGAGTGCCGGGGAGCTGTTTTTT
NA,15,TRBV10-3,NA,TRBJ2-1,CATAEDRSSYNEQFF,TGTGCCACCGCTGAAGACAGGAGCTCCTACAATGAGCAGTTCTTC
NA,13,TRBV24-1,NA,TRBJ2-5,CATSDLWRETQYF,TGTGCCACCAGTGATTTGTGGAGGGAGACCCAGTACTTC
NA,15,TRBV10-3,TRBD1,TRBJ2-7,CAISEFAGGFYEQYF,TGTGCCATCAGTGAGTTCGCAGGGGGATTCTACGAGCAGTACTTC
NA,14,TRBV7-2,NA,TRBJ1-5,CASSLEGGFQPQHF,TGTGCCAGCAGCTTAGAGGGAGGGTTTCAGCCCCAGCATTTT
NA,14,TRBV4-3,TRBD1,TRBJ2-2,CASRHRGRTGELFF,TGCGCCAGCAGGCACAGGGGGCGCACCGGGGAGCTGTTTTTT
few,16,TRBV7-9,TRBD1,TRBJ2-7,CASSTDRGYPPYEQYF,TGTGCCAGCAGCACCGACAGGGGGTATCCTCCCTACGAGCAGTACTTC
NA,16,TRBV5-1,TRBD1,TRBJ1-3,CASSVRQGSSGNTIYF,TGCGCCAGCAGCGTAAGACAGGGGAGCTCTGGAAACACCATATATTTT
NA,13,TRBV19,NA,TRBJ1-6,CASSIDLNSPLHF,TGTGCCAGTAGTATAGATCTAAATTCACCCCTCCACTTT
NA,14,TRBV2,NA,TRBJ2-3,CASMPSETTDTQYF,TGTGCCAGCATGCCTAGCGAGACCACAGATACGCAGTATTTT
NA,13,TRBV12-3/TRBV12-4,NA,TRBJ1-2,CASSPGGRSGYTF,TGTGCCAGCAGCCCGGGGGGCAGGAGTGGCTACACCTTC
NA,14,TRBV7-3,NA,TRBJ2-1,CASSLDGGTNEQFF,TGTGCCAGCAGCTTGGATGGAGGGACCAATGAGCAGTTCTTC
NA,14,TRBV9,TRBD1,TRBJ1-6,CASSVTGERSPLHF,TGTGCCAGCAGCGTTACAGGGGAGAGGTCACCCCTCCACTTT
NA,15,TRBV7-2,NA,TRBJ1-1,CASSLSRGLNTEAFF,TGTGCCAGCAGCCTCAGTAGGGGCCTGAACACTGAAGCTTTCTTT
NA,15,TRBV7-2,TRBD1,TRBJ1-5,CASSPGTGFNQPQHF,TGTGCCAGCAGCCCCGGGACAGGATTTAATCAGCCCCAGCATTTT
NA,14,TRBV9,NA,TRBJ1-3,CASSLLSMRNTIYF,TGTGCCAGCAGCCTACTGAGCATGCGAAACACCATATATTTT
NA,13,TRBV30,NA,TRBJ1-1,CAWSVLDKTEAFF,TGTGCCTGGAGTGTTTTGGACAAAACTGAAGCTTTCTTT
NA,13,TRBV6-5,TRBD1,TRBJ2-7,CASNRGDSYEQYF,TGTGCCAGCAACAGGGGCGACTCCTACGAGCAGTACTTC
NA,13,TRBV2,NA,TRBJ2-7,CASSTGSASEQYF,TGTGCCAGCAGTACAGGTTCAGCGAGTGAGCAGTACTTC
NA,13,TRBV12-3/TRBV12-4,NA,TRBJ1-1,CASTWTAATEAFF,TGTGCCAGCACCTGGACAGCAGCAACTGAAGCTTTCTTT
once,19,TRBV9,NA,TRBJ2-6,CASSVEGNRPYSGANVLTF,TGTGCCAGCAGCGTAGAGGGGAACAGGCCGTACTCTGGGGCCAACGTCCTGACTTTC
NA,15,TRBV18,NA,TRBJ2-1,CASSQDRTLGNEQFF,TGTGCCAGCTCACAAGACAGGACCCTTGGGAATGAGCAGTTCTTC
NA,11,TRBV12-5,NA,TRBJ2-3,CASGHEGTQYF,TGTGCTAGTGGCCACGAGGGTACGCAGTATTTT
NA,19,TRBV11-3,NA,TRBJ1-3,CASRLRPYSGTSAGDTIYF,TGTGCCAGCAGACTACGACCATATTCCGGGACATCGGCGGGTGACACCATATATTTT
NA,15,TRBV9,NA,TRBJ1-4,CASSLTPRFDEKLFF,TGTGCCAGCAGCCTCACCCCCAGATTTGATGAAAAACTGTTTTTT
NA,13,TRBV24-1,NA,TRBJ1-2,CATSDYRGFGYTF,TGTGCCACCAGTGATTACCGAGGGTTTGGCTACACCTTC
NA,15,TRBV24-1,NA,TRBJ1-1,CATSSGTAMNTEAFF,TGTGCCACCAGTAGCGGGACCGCCATGAACACTGAAGCTTTCTTT
NA,14,TRBV2,NA,TRBJ2-7,CASSVEVGPYEQYF,TGTGCCAGCAGTGTGGAGGTGGGCCCCTACGAGCAGTACTTC
NA,15,TRBV6-6,TRBD2,TRBJ2-1,CASSYSLAGYNEQFF,TGTGCCAGCAGTTACTCTCTAGCGGGTTACAATGAGCAGTTCTTC
NA,20,TRBV19,TRBD1,TRBJ1-5,CASRGTAYRPGTISNQPQHF,TGTGCCAGTAGAGGGACAGCCTACAGGCCCGGGACAATTAGCAATCAGCCCCAGCATTTT
NA,16,TRBV6-5,NA,TRBJ2-1,CASSYSRHPSYNEQFF,TGTGCCAGCAGTTACTCGAGGCACCCCTCCTACAATGAGCAGTTCTTC
NA,12,TRBV30,NA,TRBJ1-5,CACRQGNQPQHF,TGTGCCTGCCGACAGGGCAATCAGCCCCAGCATTTT
once,15,TRBV27,NA,TRBJ2-7,CASSSSDRSYYEQYF,TGTGCCAGCAGTTCGTCCGACAGGTCATACTACGAGCAGTACTTC
many,12,TRBV28,NA,TRBJ1-2,CASSSGQRGYTF,TGTGCCAGCAGTTCTGGGCAAAGAGGCTACACCTTC
NA,13,TRBV2,NA,TRBJ1-3,CASSQISGNTIYF,TGTGCCAGCAGTCAGATCTCTGGAAACACCATATATTTT
NA,15,TRBV5-4,TRBD2,TRBJ2-2,CASSRRTSGGGELFF,TGTGCCAGCAGCCGCCGGACTAGCGGGGGAGGGGAGCTGTTTTTT
NA,18,TRBV7-3,TRBD2,TRBJ2-1,CASSLLHHPSGWDNEQFF,TGTGCCAGCAGCTTACTACACCACCCTAGCGGATGGGACAATGAGCAGTTCTTC
NA,15,TRBV6-5,TRBD2,TRBJ2-7,CASSYYGGGAGEQYF,TGTGCCAGCAGCTACTATGGCGGGGGGGCGGGGGAGCAGTACTTC
NA,18,TRBV9,NA,TRBJ2-6,CASSVGSRMISGANVLTF,TGTGCCAGCAGCGTGGGGAGTAGAATGATCTCTGGGGCCAACGTCCTGACTTTC
NA,13,TRBV9,NA,TRBJ2-3,CASSVAPGDTQYF,TGTGCCAGCAGCGTAGCGCCGGGGGATACGCAGTATTTT
NA,15,TRBV7-9,NA,TRBJ1-1,CASSSSTGMNTEAFF,TGTGCCAGCAGCTCATCGACAGGAATGAACACTGAAGCTTTCTTT
NA,13,TRBV19,NA,TRBJ1-2,CASSVTLTHGYTF,TGTGCCAGTAGTGTGACTCTCACCCACGGCTACACCTTC
NA,14,TRBV9,TRBD2,TRBJ2-3,CASSVELAGDTQYF,TGTGCCAGCAGCGTAGAACTAGCGGGGGATACGCAGTATTTT
NA,16,TRBV6-5,NA,TRBJ2-7,CASSYSSTGSLRKQYF,TGTGCCAGCAGTTACTCGTCGACAGGTAGCCTACGGAAGCAGTACTTC
NA,18,TRBV25-1,TRBD1,TRBJ1-1,CASSEQYGTGGINTEAFF,TGTGCCAGCAGTGAACAGTACGGGACAGGGGGGATTAACACTGAAGCTTTCTTT
NA,15,TRBV6-5,NA,TRBJ1-3,CASSLTGFSGNTIYF,TGTGCCAGCAGTCTTACAGGGTTCTCTGGAAACACCATATATTTT
once,13,TRBV7-9,NA,TRBJ1-1,CASSLEGDTEAFF,TGTGCCAGCAGCTTAGAAGGAGACACTGAAGCTTTCTTT
NA,17,TRBV9,TRBD2,TRBJ2-1,CASSEGAGLAGVNEQFF,TGTGCCAGCAGCGAGGGGGCCGGACTAGCGGGAGTTAATGAGCAGTTCTTC